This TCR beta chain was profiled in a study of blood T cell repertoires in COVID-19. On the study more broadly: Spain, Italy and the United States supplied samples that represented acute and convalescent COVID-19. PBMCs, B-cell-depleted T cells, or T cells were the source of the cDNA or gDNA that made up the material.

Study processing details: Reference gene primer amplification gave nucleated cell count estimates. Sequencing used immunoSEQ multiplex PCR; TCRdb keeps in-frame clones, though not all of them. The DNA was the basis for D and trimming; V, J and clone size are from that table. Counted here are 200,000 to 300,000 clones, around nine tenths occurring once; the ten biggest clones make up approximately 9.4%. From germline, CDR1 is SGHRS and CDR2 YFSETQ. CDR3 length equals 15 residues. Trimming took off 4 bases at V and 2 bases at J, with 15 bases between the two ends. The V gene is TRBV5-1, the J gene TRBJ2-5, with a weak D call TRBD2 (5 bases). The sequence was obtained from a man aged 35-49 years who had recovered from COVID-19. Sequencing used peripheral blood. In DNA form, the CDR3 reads TGCGCCAGCAGCCCGTCCCCCGGGAATCAAGAGACCCAGTACTTC. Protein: CASSPSPGNQETQYF.